This T cell receptor (beta chain) was sequenced in a study of blood T cell repertoires in COVID-19. In the source study's methods: Amplification of reference gene primers provided the estimated nucleated cell counts. Here immunoSEQ multiplex PCR was the method, and the copy in TCRdb shows in-frame clones only, minus some. V, J and clone size reflect that table, while D and trimming were determined from the DNA. The sample holds about 35,000 clones, about four fifths seen once. The CDR3 totals 13 residues. The germline V gene encodes CDR1 SNHLY and CDR2 FYNNEI. The junction had 5 bases not matched to a gene; V was cut back by 6 bases and J by 3 bases.

The TCR was taken from an elderly man with active or convalescent COVID-19. Sequenced sample: peripheral blood. V usage is TRBV2 and J usage is TRBJ2-7; 7 nucleotides align to TRBD2. The DNA for the CDR3 is TGTGCCAGCAGCCCCACTAGCGTCTACGAGCAGTACTTC. Its translation: CASSPTSVYEQYF.